The clone carrying this T cell receptor beta chain was detected many times. Its antigen is currently unknown. The authors produced cDNA by 5'RACE using 10-nucleotide random UMIs. Per sequencing run, 15-18 subjects together gave over 170 million TCR-beta sequences. TCRdb re-called the 5' RACE reads with MiXCR, one entry per CDR3 protein. This table holds more than 35,000 distinct CDR3 sequences, about 6.9% found once. Serving as healthy controls were blood bank volunteers based in Maryland, USA. Looked up from germline, CDR1 is DFQATT and CDR2 is SNEGSKA (reference sequence). The CDR3 has 13 residues. Trimming pared 4 bases from V and 1 base from J, leaving 8 bases between. This sample was included in a study of neurological immune-mediated disorders. Study results and limitations: Private repertoires in all groups were suggested by the absence of shared CDR3 amino acid sequences among expanded clones across subjects.

Specimen: CD4+ T cells from blood. J is TRBJ1-3 and V is TRBV20-1; no definite D call. This clonotype was sampled from a woman between 40 and 55 years old in good health. In nucleotides, the CDR3 is TGCAGTGCTACCTTCCGGTCTGGAAACACCATATATTTT. Its translation: CSATFRSGNTIYF.